This paragraph covers one T cell receptor beta chain sequence. Its target is not known. The CDR3 contains 15 residues. V shed 4 bases and J shed 5 bases, with 16 bases lying between them. CDR1 is SGHAT and CDR2 is FQNNGV in the germline V gene. The data stem from a study of graft-versus-host responses after intestinal transplantation. Whole-study findings and limits: The authors found GvH clones in recipient marrow, some appearing first in ileum or blood. Peak GvH clone levels in circulation were associated with early post-transplant HvG declines.

Sequenced by immunoSEQ multiplex PCR; TCRdb stores in-frame clones only, minus some. The table records just under 100,000 clones, about 93% of them present only once. Sequencing used PBMCs, obtained about 440 days after intestinal transplant. This rearrangement joins TRBV11-2 to TRBJ2-3; weak D call: TRBD1 (6 bases). This clonotype originated in a human patient who received an intestinal transplant, so some T cells may come from the graft donor. The CDR3 sequence: CASSYQRTVRDTQYF. The CDR3 DNA is TGTGCCAGCAGCTACCAGCGGACAGTAAGAGATACGCAGTATTTT.